The clone carrying this T cell receptor (beta chain) was detected only a few times. The antigen is not known. The data originate from a study of CD8 T cells in ankylosing spondylitis. Findings and limits, study-wide: Earlier work had already found some motif variants in reactive arthritis synovial fluid and blood. Clones linked to the disease showed a CD8+ phenotype. They occurred at relatively low frequencies in peripheral blood. What appeared characteristic of ankylosing spondylitis blood was a TCR beta motif of under 10 highly homologous variants.

Trimming stripped 6 bases from V and 7 bases from J, with 9 bases between. This CDR3 is built from 11 residues. Quantitative barcoded 5'-RACE was used to prepare TCR beta libraries. TCRdb reprocessed the 5' RACE reads via MiXCR and lists one record per CDR3 protein. This repertoire shows roughly 700,000 distinct CDR3 sequences, 19% found once; its top ten account for roughly a fifth. This sequence originates from a male donor with ankylosing spondylitis. The sample consisted of blood, either unsorted or a sorted T cell fraction (not recorded which). The chain combines TRBV12-3 or TRBV12-4 with TRBJ1-1; D not resolved. For the CDR3, the DNA is TGTGCCAGCAGGAGGGTTGGTGAAGCTTTCTTT. Translation: CASRRVGEAFF.